The rows below give T cell receptor beta chains drawn from one sample of a study of cytomegalovirus exposure and HLA in healthy donors. The repertoire was sequenced with immunoSEQ multiplex PCR; TCRdb's copy has only in-frame clones and lacks some. Among 100,000 to 150,000 clones listed, about 80% were seen once. Sequencing was performed on PBMCs. These receptors all stem from a man aged 35 to 55 in good health and CMV-seronegative. Each CDR3 is given with its conserved first and last residue. Fields, in order: clone size, V gene, D gene, J gene, CDR3 DNA, CDR3 protein. D genes are given only for firm matches. Clone size is stated in some rows and not others, as once, few, many or a class when expanded.

.	TRBV7-3	TRBD2	TRBJ2-1	TGTGCCAGCAGCTCGGGACTAGCGGTCGATGAGCAGTTCTTC	CASSSGLAVDEQFF
.	TRBV5-1	.	TRBJ1-3	TGCGCCAGCAGCTTATCTGGCCAGGCTTCCCATGGAAACACCATATATTTT	CASSLSGQASHGNTIYF
.	TRBV6-5	TRBD1	TRBJ2-3	TGTGCCAGCAGTTACTCATCGACAGGGGGGGATAGGGAGTATTTT	CASSYSSTGGDREYF
.	TRBV4-1	.	TRBJ1-5	TGCGCCAGCAGCCAAGTTCCAGGTCTTGGCAATCAGCCCCAGCATTTT	CASSQVPGLGNQPQHF
.	TRBV7-9	TRBD1	TRBJ1-4	TGTGCCAGCAGCGCCGGACAGGGTGGTGAAAAACTGTTTTTT	CASSAGQGGEKLFF
.	TRBV28	.	TRBJ1-1	TGTGCCAGCAGGCCGCCGGGACATAAGAACACTGAAGCTTTCTTT	CASRPPGHKNTEAFF
.	TRBV6-5	TRBD2	TRBJ2-7	TGTGCCAGCAGTTACAGCCTAGCGGGAGTATCTTACGAGCAGTACTTC	CASSYSLAGVSYEQYF
.	TRBV20-1	.	TRBJ2-3	TGCAGTGGGAGCGTTTCAGATACGCAGTATTTT	CSGSVSDTQYF
.	TRBV25-1	.	TRBJ2-3	TGTGCCAGCAGTGAATCCCTAGCCTACACAGATACGCAGTATTTT	CASSESLAYTDTQYF
few	TRBV6-1	.	TRBJ1-5	TGTGCCAGCAGGGCGGGGGATAGCAATCAGCCCCAGCATTTT	CASRAGDSNQPQHF
.	TRBV7-2	TRBD1	TRBJ1-3	TGTGCCAGCAGCTTTGGGACAGCCCATGCCTCTGGAAACACCATATATTTT	CASSFGTAHASGNTIYF
.	TRBV6-6	.	TRBJ2-7	TGTGCCAGCAGTTCCGCGACAGTTTCAATCTACGAGCAGTACTTC	CASSSATVSIYEQYF